This entry concerns a single TCR beta chain. Its antigen is not identified. The data were taken from a study of response to subunit inactivated influenza vaccine. MiXCR, applied by TCRdb to the RT-PCR reads, yields one record per CDR3 protein. The table lists about 650,000 distinct CDR3 sequences, around a sixth of them singletons. V gave up 6 bases and J gave up 0 bases; unmatched junction bases: 7. The CDR3 is made up of 17 amino acids. Notes on the study in general: That few new T cells are recruited by each seasonal influenza vaccination was the authors' suggestion.

Source: PBMCs from blood, taken 11 to 12 days after vaccination. This clonotype originated in a man aged 45-65 years who received an inactivated influenza vaccine. V is TRBV12-3 or TRBV12-4 and J is TRBJ2-3; 12 positions agree with TRBD2. This chain's CDR3 is CASSIRLAGASTDTQYF. The CDR3 DNA reads TGTGCCAGCAGCATTAGACTAGCGGGAGCTAGCACAGATACGCAGTATTTT.